This TCR beta chain was obtained from a study of cytomegalovirus exposure and HLA in healthy donors. PCR involved 60 Vbeta and 13 Jbeta primers. Assay used: immunoSEQ multiplex PCR; TCRdb lists only in-frame clones, some missing. This table holds about 150,000 clones. Study outcomes and limitations: Upon later analysis, HLA-associated TCR beta chains proved more clonally expanded than other, equally common chains. From TCR beta sequences, most subjects' HLA-A and HLA-B alleles were reportedly predicted accurately. TCR association rates varied by HLA locus in a later analysis, with DRB1 highest and HLA-C lowest.

J was trimmed by 1 base and V by 2 bases; bases with no gene match: 5. CDR1 is MNHEY, CDR2 SMNVEV, per germline (reference sequence). This CDR3 comprises 16 residues. Concerning this clone itself: The antigen is not known.

The sample was PBMCs. The chain is built from TRBV27 and TRBJ2-3; 8 bases align to TRBD1. This receptor was identified in a man between 25 and 39 years old in good health and CMV-seronegative. The CDR3 nucleotides are TGTGCCAGCAGTTTAAGGCAGGGGGCAGGCACAGATACGCAGTATTTT. As protein: CASSLRQGAGTDTQYF.